The 7 T cell receptor beta chains below all came from one sample that was sequenced in a study of OX40 agonist ivuxolimab in advanced cancers. Sequencing was performed with immunoSEQ multiplex PCR; in TCRdb, only in-frame clones are kept and a portion is missing. This sample yields about 19,000 clones, of which roughly 88% are seen a single time; around 49% belongs to the top ten. This specimen consisted of CD4+ or CD8+ T cells sorted from blood, obtained in a trial of the OX40 agonist ivuxolimab. These receptors originate from an adult with an advanced solid tumor such as melanoma, head and neck, liver or kidney cancer.

The J gene is TRBJ2-1, the V gene TRBV11-2; TRBD2 agrees at 7 bases. Trimming cost V 2 bases and J 9 bases; bases outside gene matches: 13. Germline CDR1 SGHAT, CDR2 FQNNGV. This CDR3 region has 16 residues. The CDR3 DNA sequence: TGTGCCAGCAGCTTACGGTGGGAGGGGAACCGTGCTGAGCAGTTCTTC. This encodes CASSLRWEGNRAEQFF. The whole variable domain, remainder taken from reference TRBV11-2 and TRBJ2-1, is EAGVAQSPRYKIIEKRQSVAFWCNPISGHATLYWYQQILGQGPKLLIQFQNNGVVDDSQLPKDRFSAERLKGVDSTLKIQPAKLEDSAVYLCASSLRWEGNRAEQFFGPGTRLTVL.

The V and J genes are TRBV7-9 and TRBJ1-1; D gene unclear. This CDR3 is 15 amino acids long. The V end lost 5 bases, the J end lost 3 bases, and 16 bases lay between the germline ends. Germline V CDR1 and CDR2: SEHNR, FQNEAQ (reference sequence). The CDR3 is CASSPRKAGDTEAFF. In nucleotides, the CDR3 is TGTGCCAGCAGCCCCCGAAAAGCTGGAGACACTGAAGCTTTCTTT.

This CDR3 reads CASSLLASGDTQYF. For the CDR3, the DNA is TGTGCCAGCAGCTTATTGGCTAGCGGAGATACGCAGTATTTT. J is TRBJ2-3 and V is TRBV11-2, with 7 bases lining up with TRBD2. Germline CDR1 and CDR2: SGHAT and FQNNGV. V lost 2 bases, J lost 5 bases, and 4 bases stayed unmatched. The CDR3 totals 14 residues.

This clone was observed a single time. The chain employs TRBV28 and TRBJ2-7, with TRBD2 matching 9 bases. The germline V gene has CDR1 MDHEN and CDR2 SYDVKM. This CDR3 region has 16 residues. Germline trimming cut 4 bases from V and 3 bases from J; bases unmatched to any gene: 10. CDR3 DNA: TGTGCCAGCAGTTCCTCACCGGGACTAGCAGACTACGAGCAGTACTTC. It is translated as CASSSSPGLADYEQYF.

The rearrangement links TRBV4-3 to TRBJ2-6; maybe TRBD1 (6 bases). V was clipped by 7 bases and J by 0 bases, with 16 bases between them. The CDR3 runs to 17 residues. CDR1 is LGHNA and CDR2 is YSLEER in the germline V gene. CDR3 amino acids: CASTRQATSSGANVLTF. CDR3 in DNA: TGCGCCAGCACCAGACAGGCCACGAGCTCTGGGGCCAACGTCCTGACTTTC.

A note on this clone: At one end the junction does not follow the germline gene, possibly because of a read error. The genes are TRBV7-7 and TRBJ2-2, with 12 bases matching TRBD2. Germline V gives CDR1 SSHAT, CDR2 FNYEAQ (reference sequence). There are 18 residues in the CDR3. CDR3 in amino acids: CASSLETSGSGWTGELFF. The CDR3 bases are TGTGCTAGCAGCTTAGAGACTAGCGGGAGCGGATGGACCGGGGAGCTGTTTTTT. The full variable domain, with the rest looked up from reference TRBV7-7 and TRBJ2-2, is GAGVSQSPRYKVTKRGQDVTLRCDPISSHATLYWYQQALGQGPEFLTYFNYEAQPDKSGLPSDRFSAERPEGSISTLTIQRTEQRDSAMYRCASSLETSGSGWTGELFFGEGSRLTVL.

The V and J genes are TRBV28 and TRBJ2-7, with D possibly TRBD1 on 5 matching bases. This CDR3 is built from 12 residues. Trimming removed 5 bases from V and 6 bases from J, with 11 bases in between. The V gene's germline CDR1 is MDHEN and CDR2 SYDVKM. The CDR3 DNA reads TGTGCCAGCAGTCGCGACAGTTTCGAGCAGTACTTC. It specifies CASSRDSFEQYF.